The present TCR beta chain was sequenced within a study of blood T cell repertoires in COVID-19. Overall study: Spain, Italy and the United States supplied samples that represented acute and convalescent COVID-19. In each case, the material was cDNA or gDNA derived from T cells, B-cell-depleted T cells, or PBMCs.

In the authors' methods: It was from reference gene primer amplification that nucleated cell counts were estimated. The table came from immunoSEQ multiplex PCR; TCRdb's copy has only in-frame clones and leaves some out. V and J calls and clone size are as listed in that table; D and trimming were resolved from the DNA. Among fewer than 200,000 clones listed, about 88% were seen once. The material sequenced was peripheral blood. The origin of this receptor is a woman in her fifties or sixties with COVID-19, enrolled during active disease.

The chain's CDR3 is CASSPTLETQYF. CDR3 in DNA: TGTGCCAGCTCACCAACATTAGAGACCCAGTACTTC. The genes are TRBV18 and TRBJ2-5; D uncertain. The CDR3 spans 12 residues. Trimming removed 2 bases at V and 4 bases at J, with 5 bases between. The V gene's germline CDR1 is KGHSH and CDR2 LQKENI.